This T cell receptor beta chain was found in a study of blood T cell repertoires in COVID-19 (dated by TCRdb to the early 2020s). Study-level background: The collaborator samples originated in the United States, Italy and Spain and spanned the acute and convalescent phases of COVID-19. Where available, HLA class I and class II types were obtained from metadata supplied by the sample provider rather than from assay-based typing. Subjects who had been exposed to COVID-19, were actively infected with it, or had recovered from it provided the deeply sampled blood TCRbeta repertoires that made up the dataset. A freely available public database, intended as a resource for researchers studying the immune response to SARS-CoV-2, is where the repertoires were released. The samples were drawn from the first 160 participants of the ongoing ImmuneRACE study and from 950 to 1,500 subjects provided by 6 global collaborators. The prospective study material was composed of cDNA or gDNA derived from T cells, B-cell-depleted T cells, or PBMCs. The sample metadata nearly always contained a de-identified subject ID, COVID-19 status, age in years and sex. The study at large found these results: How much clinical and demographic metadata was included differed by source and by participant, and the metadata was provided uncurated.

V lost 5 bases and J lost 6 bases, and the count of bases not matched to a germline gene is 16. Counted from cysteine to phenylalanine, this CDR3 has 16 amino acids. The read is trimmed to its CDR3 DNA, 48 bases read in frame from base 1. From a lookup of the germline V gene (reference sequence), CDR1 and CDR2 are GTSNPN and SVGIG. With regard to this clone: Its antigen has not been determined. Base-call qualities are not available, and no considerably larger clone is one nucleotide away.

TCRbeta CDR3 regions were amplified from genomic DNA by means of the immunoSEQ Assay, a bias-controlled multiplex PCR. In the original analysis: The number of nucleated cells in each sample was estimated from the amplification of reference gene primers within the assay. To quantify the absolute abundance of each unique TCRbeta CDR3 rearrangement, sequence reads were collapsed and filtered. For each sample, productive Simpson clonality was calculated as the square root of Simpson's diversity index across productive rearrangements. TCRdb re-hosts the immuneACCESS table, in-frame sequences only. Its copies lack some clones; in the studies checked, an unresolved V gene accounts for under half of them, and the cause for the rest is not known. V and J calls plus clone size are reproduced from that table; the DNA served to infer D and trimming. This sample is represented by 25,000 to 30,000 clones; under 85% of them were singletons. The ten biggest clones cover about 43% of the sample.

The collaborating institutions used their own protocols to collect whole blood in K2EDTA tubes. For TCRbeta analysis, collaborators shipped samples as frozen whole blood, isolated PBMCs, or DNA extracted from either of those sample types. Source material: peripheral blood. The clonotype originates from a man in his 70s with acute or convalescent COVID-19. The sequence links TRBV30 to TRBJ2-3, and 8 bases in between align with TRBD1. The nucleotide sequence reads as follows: TGTGCCTGGGGGCAGGGGGCGCTTCCGACTCGGGATACGCAGTATTTT. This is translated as CAWGQGALPTRDTQYF.